This T cell receptor beta chain was identified during a study of shared clonotypes between healthy human individuals. Overall study findings and caveats: Non-shared clonotypes were found to have lower generation probabilities than the clonotypes that were shared by all four of the sorted-subset donors.

This CDR3 contains 12 residues. Per the germline V gene, CDR1 is SGHDN and CDR2 is FVKESK. The V end lost 3 bases, the J end lost 3 bases, and 6 bases lay between the germline ends. Turning to this clone: Antigen unknown.

Running of the assay took place at deep level. Sequenced by immunoSEQ multiplex PCR; TCRdb stores in-frame clones only, minus some. The sample includes 650,000 to 700,000 clones, 90% of them seen just once. Sequencing used memory CD8+ T cells from PBMCs. Documented subset: CD45RO+ cells pooled with CCR7-negative TemRA cells. The J gene is TRBJ2-7, the V gene TRBV14; D call uncertain. This TCR was recovered from a man younger than 35 in good health. Some clones in this sample may be carry-over from other donors' samples. The CDR3 loop reads CASSQRYYEQYF. Written as DNA, the CDR3 is TGTGCCAGCAGCCAGAGATACTACGAGCAGTACTTC.